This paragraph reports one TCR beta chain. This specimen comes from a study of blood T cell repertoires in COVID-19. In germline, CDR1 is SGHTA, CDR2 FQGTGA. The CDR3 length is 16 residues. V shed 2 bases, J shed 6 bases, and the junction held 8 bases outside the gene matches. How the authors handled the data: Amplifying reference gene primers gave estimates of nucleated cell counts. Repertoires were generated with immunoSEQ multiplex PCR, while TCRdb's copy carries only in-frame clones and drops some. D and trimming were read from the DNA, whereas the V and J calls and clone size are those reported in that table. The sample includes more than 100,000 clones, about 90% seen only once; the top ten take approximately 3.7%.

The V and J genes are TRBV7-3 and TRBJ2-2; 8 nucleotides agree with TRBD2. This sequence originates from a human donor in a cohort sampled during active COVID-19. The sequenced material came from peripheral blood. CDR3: CASSLVALAGAGELFF. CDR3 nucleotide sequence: TGTGCCAGCAGCTTAGTCGCGCTAGCGGGCGCCGGGGAGCTGTTTTTT.